This TCR beta chain came from a study of cytomegalovirus exposure and HLA in healthy donors. Study results and limitations: Three chains linked to CMV were shown in vitro to be specific for CMV antigens. With later analysis, a missense DCLRE1C variant became linked to TCR beta V- and J-gene trimming. Based on reports, TCR beta sequences accurately predicted HLA-A and HLA-B alleles for most subjects.

PCR amplification relied on 60 Vbeta primers (plus 13 Jbeta primers). Authors' processing steps: Around 10 million shared chains were among some 75 million unique TCR beta chains counted in a later analysis. Sequenced by immunoSEQ multiplex PCR; TCRdb stores in-frame clones only, minus some. V, J and clone size were drawn from that table, and D and trimming were deduced from the DNA. The repertoire has 150,000 to 200,000 clones, about 85% of them found once; the top ten carry about 2.5%. The J segment lost 5 bases and the V segment lost 7 bases, leaving 9 bases of the junction unmatched. Per germline, CDR1 MGHDK and CDR2 SYGVNS. The CDR3 covers 16 residues. This clone was seen a handful of times. Its target is not known.

Material for sequencing was PBMCs. The receptor was isolated from a young man in good health and CMV-seropositive. The rearrangement joins TRBV25-1 to TRBJ2-1, with 12 bases that match TRBD2. The CDR3 here is CASTRTSGNNNNEQFF. The CDR3 coding sequence is TGTGCCAGCACGCGGACTAGCGGGAATAACAACAATGAGCAGTTCTTC.